A selection of T cell receptor beta chains follows, all from one sample in a study of T cells in Graves' hyperthyroidism and ophthalmopathy. TCRdb used MiXCR to reprocess the multiplex PCR reads, holding one entry per CDR3 protein. The sample lists some 620,000 distinct CDR3 sequences; around 15% were seen once. Sequencing used blood. The receptor source for this set is a young woman with Graves' hyperthyroidism. CDR3s include the opening cysteine and the closing phenylalanine or tryptophan. A D gene is named only where the DNA matches it firmly. Size is stated for part of the rows, as once, few or many counts, or as a class when the clone is expanded.

CASSVLVNTQYF,TGTGCCAGCAGTGTTCTAGTCAATACGCAGTATTTT,TRBJ2-3,TRBV6-1,.,many
CSAWGTGGPYEQYF,TGCAGTGCTTGGGGGACAGGGGGCCCCTACGAGCAGTACTTC,TRBJ2-7,TRBV20-1,TRBD1,many
CASRPGTSGNEQLF,TGTGCCAGCAGACCCGGGACTAGCGGGAATGAGCAGCTCTTC,TRBJ2-1,TRBV7-9,TRBD2,.
CASRPHRDQPQHF,TGTGCCAGCAGGCCACATCGGGATCAGCCCCAGCATTTT,TRBJ1-5,TRBV6-1,.,.
CASSLTSGEGPYNEQFF,TGTGCCAGCAGCTTGACTAGCGGAGAAGGACCCTACAATGAGCAGTTCTTC,TRBJ2-1,TRBV11-2,TRBD2,few
CASRVAGVYEQYF,TGTGCCAGCAGGGTAGCGGGAGTGTACGAGCAGTACTTC,TRBJ2-7,TRBV6-2/TRBV6-3,TRBD2,many
CASSLTRGYTF,TGTGCCAGCAGTTTGACAAGAGGCTACACCTTC,TRBJ1-2,TRBV28,.,many
CASSMGTARGIYGYTF,TGTGCCAGTAGTATGGGGACAGCGAGGGGGATCTATGGCTACACCTTC,TRBJ1-2,TRBV19,TRBD1,once
CASSAPGLNQPQHF,TGTGCCAGCAGTGCACCAGGACTCAATCAGCCCCAGCATTTT,TRBJ1-5,TRBV2,.,many
CASSYLPGLAGGGIYNEQFF,TGTGCCAGCAGTTACTTACCGGGACTAGCGGGAGGGGGGATCTACAATGAGCAGTTCTTC,TRBJ2-1,TRBV6-5,TRBD2,many
CASSQESGVRSYEQYF,TGTGCCAGCAGCCAAGAATCGGGCGTACGTTCCTACGAGCAGTACTTC,TRBJ2-7,TRBV4-2,.,.
CASSHTGTSSYNEQFF,TGTGCCAGCAGCCATACCGGGACTAGCTCCTACAATGAGCAGTTCTTC,TRBJ2-1,TRBV11-2,TRBD2,many
CASSLVDSREQYF,TGTGCCAGCAGCTTAGTGGACAGCCGCGAGCAGTACTTC,TRBJ2-7,TRBV7-2,.,many
CASSLASPPTDTQYF,TGTGCCAGCAGCCTAGCTAGTCCCCCCACAGATACGCAGTATTTT,TRBJ2-3,TRBV3-1,.,many
CASATLYEAFF,TGTGCCAGCGCAACTCTGTATGAAGCTTTCTTT,TRBJ1-1,TRBV2,.,many
CASSAQGGEKLFF,TGTGCCAGCAGTGCACAGGGCGGTGAAAAACTGTTTTTT,TRBJ1-4,TRBV2,.,few
CASRNSGTTKNIQYF,TGTGCCAGCAGGAATTCCGGGACAACCAAAAACATTCAGTACTTC,TRBJ2-4,TRBV6-2/TRBV6-3,.,many
CATSDYNSQETQYF,TGTGCCACCAGTGATTATAACAGCCAAGAGACCCAGTACTTC,TRBJ2-5,TRBV24-1,.,few
CASSLRGGLTDTQYF,TGTGCCAGCAGCCTCCGAGGGGGGCTTACAGATACGCAGTATTTT,TRBJ2-3,TRBV11-2,.,many
CASSFGFRTSVNEQFF,TGTGCCAGCAGTTTTGGGTTTCGGACTAGCGTCAATGAGCAGTTCTTC,TRBJ2-1,TRBV12-3/TRBV12-4,TRBD2,many
CSPKTGQETQYF,TGCAGCCCAAAGACAGGGCAGGAGACCCAGTACTTC,TRBJ2-5,TRBV20-1,TRBD1,many
CASSLSGVPSPSYEQYF,TGTGCCAGCAGTTTATCGGGGGTGCCTAGCCCCTCCTACGAGCAGTACTTC,TRBJ2-7,TRBV27,.,.
CSARPGLAGTDTQYF,TGCAGTGCTAGACCCGGACTAGCGGGAACAGATACGCAGTATTTT,TRBJ2-3,TRBV20-1,TRBD2,few
CASSFILGDLSYEQYF,TGTGCCAGCAGTTTTATTCTTGGGGACCTCTCCTACGAGCAGTACTTC,TRBJ2-7,TRBV28,.,many
CASSPRQGVTEAFF,TGCGCCAGCAGCCCCCGACAGGGAGTCACTGAAGCTTTCTTT,TRBJ1-1,TRBV5-1,TRBD1,many
CASSAPYNEQFF,TGTGCCAGCAGCGCCCCTTACAATGAGCAGTTCTTC,TRBJ2-1,TRBV6-2/TRBV6-3,.,many
CASTLGSNQPQHF,TGTGCCAGCACCCTTGGTAGCAATCAGCCCCAGCATTTT,TRBJ1-5,TRBV12-3/TRBV12-4,.,many
CSARGGGGANVLTF,TGCAGTGCTAGAGGAGGGGGTGGGGCCAACGTCCTGACTTTC,TRBJ2-6,TRBV20-1,.,.
CASSFFQRSEKLFF,TGTGCCAGCAGCTTTTTCCAACGAAGTGAAAAACTGTTTTTT,TRBJ1-4,TRBV7-8,.,.
CSVEWQYNEQFF,TGCAGCGTTGAGTGGCAGTACAATGAGCAGTTCTTC,TRBJ2-1,TRBV29-1,.,many
CSATRAGSPTDTQYF,TGCAGTGCTACCCGGGCGGGGTCCCCGACAGATACGCAGTATTTT,TRBJ2-3,TRBV20-1,.,many
CASSQDRVYSPLHF,TGTGCCAGCAGCCAAGACAGGGTATATTCACCCCTCCACTTT,TRBJ1-6,TRBV9,TRBD1,.
CSANPLDDYEQYF,TGCAGTGCTAATCCCCTGGACGACTACGAGCAGTACTTC,TRBJ2-7,TRBV20-1,.,.
CASSFMAGELFF,TGTGCCAGCAGTTTCATGGCCGGGGAGCTGTTTTTT,TRBJ2-2,TRBV12-3/TRBV12-4,.,many
CASSPPRGNTEAFF,TGTGCCAGCAGTCCCCCCAGGGGGAACACTGAAGCTTTCTTT,TRBJ1-1,TRBV28,.,few
CASSVTQSAYGYTF,TGTGCCAGCAGTGTAACACAGTCCGCCTATGGCTACACCTTC,TRBJ1-2,TRBV2,.,many
CASSLNSGRTDEQYF,TGTGCCAGCAGTTTAAACAGCGGGAGAACCGACGAGCAGTACTTC,TRBJ2-7,TRBV28,TRBD2,many
CSARDQGGRLAGYNEQFF,TGCAGTGCTAGAGATCAGGGGGGGAGGCTAGCGGGTTACAATGAGCAGTTCTTC,TRBJ2-1,TRBV20-1,.,.
CSARLDSNYGYTF,TGCAGTGCTAGGCTAGACAGTAACTATGGCTACACCTTC,TRBJ1-2,TRBV20-1,.,many
CASSFGDRATNEKLFF,TGTGCCAGCAGTTTCGGAGACAGGGCAACTAATGAAAAACTGTTTTTT,TRBJ1-4,TRBV12-3/TRBV12-4,TRBD1,many
CASSFTYSDRTGDRATYEQYF,TGTGCCAGCAGCTTCACCTATTCTGACAGGACAGGGGATCGGGCTACCTACGAGCAGTACTTC,TRBJ2-7,TRBV11-2,TRBD1,many
CASSLAFTDSGNTIYF,TGTGCCAGCAGCTTAGCCTTCACGGACTCTGGAAACACCATATATTTT,TRBJ1-3,TRBV11-3,.,.
CSAPGQPENTEAFF,TGCAGTGCTCCGGGACAGCCAGAGAACACTGAAGCTTTCTTT,TRBJ1-1,TRBV20-1,TRBD1,many
CATSRVLSRGLGLNEKLFF,TGTGCCACCAGCAGAGTCTTATCTAGGGGACTCGGATTAAATGAAAAACTGTTTTTT,TRBJ1-4,TRBV15,.,few
CASSDRRGLYEQYF,TGTGCCAGCAGTGATCGGCGGGGCCTCTACGAGCAGTACTTC,TRBJ2-7,TRBV6-1,.,many
CAISDVSTSNTGELFF,TGTGCCATCAGTGATGTCAGTACCTCGAACACCGGGGAGCTGTTTTTT,TRBJ2-2,TRBV10-3,.,.
CASSVRQGISNEKLFF,TGTGCCAGCAGTGTCCGACAGGGAATATCTAATGAAAAACTGTTTTTT,TRBJ1-4,TRBV2,TRBD1,many
CATSDRNRVGTGFTEAFF,TGTGCCACCAGTGACCGGAATCGGGTCGGCACCGGGTTCACTGAAGCTTTCTTT,TRBJ1-1,TRBV24-1,.,.
CSARDWGLAGETQYF,TGCAGTGCTAGAGATTGGGGACTAGCGGGAGAGACCCAGTACTTC,TRBJ2-5,TRBV20-1,TRBD2,many
CASSQEPGSYGYTF,TGTGCCAGCAGCCAAGAACCAGGGAGTTATGGCTACACCTTC,TRBJ1-2,TRBV4-2,.,.
CSALDRERGNTIYF,TGCAGTGCACTGGACCGGGAAAGGGGAAACACCATATATTTT,TRBJ1-3,TRBV20-1,.,few
CASSTNWDSGVRGLGEQYF,TGTGCCAGCAGTACCAACTGGGACAGTGGTGTTCGAGGATTGGGCGAGCAGTACTTC,TRBJ2-7,TRBV6-2/TRBV6-3,TRBD1,many
CASSMGGAKSYEQYF,TGTGCCAGCAGCATGGGTGGGGCCAAATCCTACGAGCAGTACTTC,TRBJ2-7,TRBV28,.,.
CASSLERRRDTQYF,TGTGCCAGCAGTTTAGAGCGGCGGAGAGATACGCAGTATTTT,TRBJ2-3,TRBV28,.,few
CASSRWLADTDTQYF,TGTGCCAGCAGTCGGTGGCTAGCGGACACAGATACGCAGTATTTT,TRBJ2-3,TRBV2,TRBD2,few
CASTLTGNTEAFF,TGTGCCAGCACCCTAACAGGGAACACTGAAGCTTTCTTT,TRBJ1-1,TRBV6-1,.,many
CASRLGVAVNTGELFF,TGTGCCAGCAGACTCGGGGTTGCGGTAAACACCGGGGAGCTGTTTTTT,TRBJ2-2,TRBV7-2,.,many